This entry features one TCR beta chain sequence. Its antigen is unknown. This record comes from a study of T cells in Graves' hyperthyroidism and ophthalmopathy. RNA transcripts were the template for amplifying TCR beta CDR3 regions. The TCR CDR3 first-round RT-PCR relied on the HTBI primer set. TCRdb called the multiplex PCR reads again in MiXCR, with one record for every CDR3 protein. The profile covers 660,000 or so distinct CDR3 sequences, with around 20% appearing a single time and more than 30% taken by the ten largest. CDR1 is DFQATT, CDR2 SNEGSKA, per germline (reference sequence). The CDR3 is made up of 15 amino acids. With 2 bases removed from V and 5 bases from J, the gap between germline ends came to 16 bases. Each person with ophthalmopathy scored at least 3 on the Clinical Activity Score, reached NOSPECS grade 4 or higher, and had been ill under 3 months. Study-wide results and limits: The model foresaw ophthalmopathy a median roughly 6.3 months prior to onset. Within blood appeared most thyroid clonotypes that had expanded above 0.001. A 13 V-J signature model discriminated ophthalmopathy versus stable hyperthyroidism.

This sequence originates from a man in his thirties or forties with Graves' ophthalmopathy. The sequenced sample was blood. The rearrangement joins TRBV20-1 to TRBJ1-5; D may be TRBD1 (6 bases). The CDR3 loop reads CSARQYTGNDQPQHF. CDR3 bases: TGCAGTGCTAGACAATACACAGGGAACGATCAGCCCCAGCATTTT.